This T cell receptor (beta chain) came from a study of T-cell reconstitution after alpha-beta-depleted transplantation in children. Unique molecular identifiers were used to barcode this TCRbeta library. Using its own MiXCR run on the PCR reads, TCRdb lists one record per CDR3 protein. The sample lists approximately 250,000 distinct CDR3 sequences; roughly 24% were seen once. Regarding the study as a whole: Surviving recipient T cells and thymic progenitors underlay high day-60 TCRbeta diversity in some patients. Expanded graft clones numbering several hundred reportedly gave rise to alpha-beta T cells about two months after transplant. The main origin of T-cell counts and diversity one year after transplant was newly produced T cells.

This clonotype appeared many times. Its antigen is unidentified. Germline-derived CDR1 and CDR2 are DFQATT and SNEGSKA (reference sequence). The J segment lost 8 bases and the V segment lost 1 base, leaving 6 bases of the junction unmatched. This CDR3 spans 14 amino acids. The chain combines TRBV20-1 with TRBJ2-4; TRBD1 agrees at 9 bases. The clonotype was recovered from a girl aged 2 to 9 with Fanconi anemia, due to receive a stem cell transplant. This sample comprised PBMCs, obtained before TCRalphabeta/CD19-depleted stem cell transplant. The CDR3 coding sequence is TGCAGTGCTAGAGCGGGACAGGGTAGGGACATTCAGTACTTC. Protein sequence: CSARAGQGRDIQYF.